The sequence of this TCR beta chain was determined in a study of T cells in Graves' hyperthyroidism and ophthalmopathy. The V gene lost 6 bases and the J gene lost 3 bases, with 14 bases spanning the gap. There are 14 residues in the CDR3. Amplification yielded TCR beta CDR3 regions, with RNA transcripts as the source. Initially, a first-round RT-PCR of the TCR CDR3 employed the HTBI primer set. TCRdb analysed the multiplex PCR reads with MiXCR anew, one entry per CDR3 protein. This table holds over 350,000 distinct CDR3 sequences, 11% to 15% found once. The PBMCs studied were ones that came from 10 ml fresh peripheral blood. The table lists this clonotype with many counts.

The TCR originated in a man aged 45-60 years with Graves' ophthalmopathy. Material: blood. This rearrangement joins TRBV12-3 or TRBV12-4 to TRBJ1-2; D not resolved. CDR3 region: CASSTSGRDYGYTF. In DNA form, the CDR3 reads TGTGCCAGCAGCACGAGCGGGAGGGACTATGGCTACACCTTC.